This TCR beta chain was captured in a study of blood T cell repertoires in COVID-19. Study at large: The United States, Italy and Spain supplied acute and convalescent COVID-19 samples. PBMCs, B-cell-depleted T cells, or T cells were the source of the cDNA or gDNA that made up the material.

As handled by the study authors: Reference gene primer amplification yielded estimated nucleated cell counts. Method: immunoSEQ multiplex PCR; TCRdb's copy keeps in-frame clones and lacks some. That table gives V, J and clone size, and the DNA gave D and trimming. The sample includes fewer than 350,000 clones, 90% of them seen just once. Those enrolled, adults aged about 18 to 89 years, came from under 25 US areas. V lost 2 bases, J lost 3 bases, and 11 bases lay in between. Germline V gene sequence: CDR1 GTSNPN, CDR2 SVGIG (reference sequence). The CDR3 totals 14 residues. The sample taken for sequencing was PBMCs or T cells enriched from blood (not recorded which). The sequence came from a woman aged 18-29 years with acute COVID-19. The genes are TRBV30 and TRBJ1-5, with D perhaps TRBD1 (6 bases). The CDR3 region is CAWSLGQTNQPQHF. CDR3 sequence (DNA): TGTGCCTGGAGTTTAGGACAGACCAATCAGCCCCAGCATTTT. Drawing the rest from reference TRBV30 and TRBJ1-5, the complete variable domain is SQTIHQWPATLVQPVGSPLSLECTVEGTSNPNLYWYRQAAGRGLQLLFYSVGIGQISSEVPQNLSASRPQDRQFILSSKKLLLSDSGFYLCAWSLGQTNQPQHFGDGTRLSIL.